This passage covers 27 T cell receptor beta chains from one sample sequenced in a study of blood T cell repertoires in COVID-19. The method was immunoSEQ multiplex PCR; TCRdb's version includes in-frame clones alone and lacks a portion of them. The data contain roughly 500,000 clones, 70% to 90% of them singletons. Specimen: PBMCs or T cells enriched from blood (not recorded which). Every receptor here comes from a woman between 40 and 55 years old who had recovered from COVID-19.

The chain recombines TRBV2 with TRBJ2-1; possible D gene TRBD2, 6 bases. This CDR3 is built from 13 residues. V was pared by 8 bases and J by 5 bases, with 13 bases between. Looked up from germline, CDR1 is SNHLY and CDR2 is FYNNEI. CDR3 DNA sequence: TGTGCCAGCGCATTTCGGGAGCACAATGAGCAGTTCTTC. It codes for CASAFREHNEQFF.

This clone was picked up one time. The chain joins TRBV7-9 to TRBJ2-7; the D gene is possibly TRBD1 (6 bases). CDR3 size: 14 residues. The germline CDR1 and CDR2 sequences are SEHNR and FQNEAQ (reference sequence). The V and J ends lost 5 bases and 2 bases respectively, with 13 bases between them. For the CDR3, the DNA is TGTGCCAGCAGCAGCCGGGACAAGCCCTACGAGCAGTACTTC. Protein product: CASSSRDKPYEQYF.

CDR3 loop: CAISVEYTGELFF. CDR3 nucleotides: TGTGCCATCAGTGTAGAATACACCGGGGAGCTGTTTTTT. V and J are TRBV10-3 and TRBJ2-2; D not certain. The CDR3 sequence is 13 residues long. The germline gives CDR1 ENHRY, CDR2 SYGVKD. V shed 4 bases and J shed 3 bases, with 6 bases lying between them.

The chain is built from TRBV29-1 and TRBJ1-2; possible D gene TRBD1, 6 bases. With 4 bases removed from V and 5 bases from J, the gap between germline ends came to 14 bases. The CDR3 totals 13 residues. CDR1 SQVTM and CDR2 ANQGSEA come from the germline V gene. The CDR3 sequence is CSVGADRNYGYTF. As DNA, the CDR3 is TGCAGCGTTGGTGCCGACAGGAATTATGGCTACACCTTC.

Only one count was recorded for this clone. This rearrangement joins TRBV9 to TRBJ2-3, with 10 bases lining up with TRBD2. With 3 bases clipped from V and 0 bases from J, the junction kept 4 bases outside the gene matches. In germline, CDR1 is SGDLS, CDR2 YYNGEE. CDR3 length: 16 amino acids. CDR3: CASSEGLALSTDTQYF. In DNA form, the CDR3 reads TGTGCCAGCAGCGAGGGACTAGCGCTTAGCACAGATACGCAGTATTTT. The full variable domain, in which reference TRBV9 and TRBJ2-3 provide the parts outside the CDR3, is DSGVTQTPKHLITATGQRVTLRCSPRSGDLSVYWYQQSLDQGLQFLIQYYNGEERAKGNILERFSAQQFPDLHSELNLSSLELGDSALYFCASSEGLALSTDTQYFGPGTRLTVL.

The chain uses TRBV5-4 and TRBJ2-5; no reliable D call. In germline, CDR1 is SGHNT, CDR2 YYREEE (reference sequence). Trimming pared 4 bases from V and 0 bases from J, leaving 4 bases between. CDR3 length equals 12 residues. The CDR3 protein is CASSRDQETQYF. In DNA, the CDR3 is TGTGCCAGCAGCCGGGACCAAGAGACCCAGTACTTC.

This rearrangement joins TRBV7-2 to TRBJ2-3; 9 positions match TRBD1. With 4 bases clipped from V and 1 base from J, the junction kept 3 bases outside the gene matches. From germline, CDR1 is SGHTA and CDR2 FQGNSA. The CDR3 extends over 15 amino acids. CDR3 DNA: TGTGCCAGCAGCTACCGGGACAGGGGCACAGATACGCAGTATTTT. It encodes CASSYRDRGTDTQYF.

This chain links TRBV19 with TRBJ2-3, with D maybe TRBD1 (5 bases). CDR1 LNHDA and CDR2 SQIVND come from the germline V gene (reference sequence). V dropped 6 bases and J dropped 3 bases, with 13 bases sitting between them. This CDR3 contains 14 residues. DNA for the CDR3: TGTGCCAGTAGGACAGCCCAACAGACAGATACGCAGTATTTT. It codes for CASRTAQQTDTQYF. Full variable domain (outside the CDR3, taken from reference TRBV19 and TRBJ2-3): DGGITQSPKYLFRKEGQNVTLSCEQNLNHDAMYWYRQDPGQGLRLIYYSQIVNDFQKGDIAEGYSVSREKKESFPLTVTSAQKNPTAFYLCASRTAQQTDTQYFGPGTRLTVL.

The chain is built from TRBV30 and TRBJ1-1; no definite D call. Germline V CDR1 and CDR2: GTSNPN, SVGIG (reference sequence). V lost 5 bases and J lost 4, with 5 bases in between. The CDR3 contains 10 residues. The CDR3, as DNA: TGTGCCTGGCCCCTCACTGAAGCTTTCTTT. Its protein is CAWPLTEAFF.

The chain links TRBV14 to TRBJ2-7; TRBD1 is a possible D gene (6 bases). Germline V CDR1 and CDR2: SGHDN, FVKESK. V gave up 2 bases and J gave up 2 bases, with 10 bases separating them. The CDR3 contains 14 residues. The CDR3 loop reads CASSQPGETYEQYF. The CDR3 DNA reads as TGTGCCAGCAGCCAACCAGGGGAAACCTACGAGCAGTACTTC.

The CDR3 DNA is TGTGCCAGGGACGAGCTAGCGGGAGTCTACGAGCAGTACTTC. It specifies CARDELAGVYEQYF. The chain joins TRBV13 to TRBJ2-7; the match to TRBD2 covers 10 bases. J gave up 3 bases and V 9 bases, and 8 bases lay outside the gene matches. The CDR3 sequence is 14 residues long. The germline CDR1 and CDR2 sequences are PRHDT and FYEKMQ (reference sequence).

This chain links TRBV7-2 with TRBJ1-2, with D unresolved. The germline V gene has CDR1 SGHTA and CDR2 FQGNSA. V gave up 5 bases and J gave up 8 bases, with 15 bases separating them. The CDR3 runs 13 residues. The CDR3 reads CASSLLRVGGYTF. The CDR3 nucleotides read TGTGCCAGCAGCCTCCTGCGGGTAGGAGGCTACACCTTC.

The V gene is TRBV7-8, the J gene TRBJ1-6; TRBD1 agrees at 10 bases. Germline CDR1 and CDR2: SGHVS and FQNEAQ. V lost 4 bases and J lost 9; bases outside the gene matches: 6. This CDR3 is built from 15 residues. The CDR3 region has the DNA TGTGCCAGCAGCTCCGCGGGACAGGGGATTTCACCCCTCCACTTT. It is translated as CASSSAGQGISPLHF.

V usage is TRBV14 and J usage is TRBJ2-1, with 8 bases identical to TRBD2. Trimming took 0 bases from V and 7 from J; bases not matched to a gene: 8. This CDR3 is built from 16 residues. Germline CDR1 SGHDN, CDR2 FVKESK. This CDR3 is CASSQEGSGSRNEQFF. The DNA of the CDR3 is TGTGCCAGCAGCCAAGAGGGAAGCGGGAGCCGAAATGAGCAGTTCTTC.

The chain carries TRBV27 and TRBJ2-1; 13 bases are a match to TRBD2. This CDR3 is built from 17 residues. The germline CDR1 and CDR2 sequences are MNHEY and SMNVEV (reference sequence). V gave up 5 bases and J gave up 9 bases; unmatched junction bases: 13. The CDR3 DNA is TGTGCCAGCAGTCGAAGGACTAGCGGGAGTGATTCCACTGAGCAGTTCTTC. It is translated as CASSRRTSGSDSTEQFF.

This clone was seen a single time. The chain recombines TRBV4-3 with TRBJ1-2; TRBD1 matches 7 bases. Germline V gene lookup returns CDR1 LGHNA and CDR2 YSLEER. With V trimmed by 0 bases and J by 2 bases, 9 bases remained unmatched. This CDR3 has 17 amino acids. The CDR3 DNA reads as TGCGCCAGCAGCCAAGAGATCTCAAAGACAGGGAACTATGGCTACACCTTC. It yields the protein CASSQEISKTGNYGYTF.

This clone was seen a few times. The genes are TRBV5-1 and TRBJ1-2; TRBD1 is a possible D gene (6 bases). The germline gives CDR1 SGHRS, CDR2 YFSETQ. The CDR3 extends over 13 amino acids. With 4 bases removed from V and 2 bases from J, the gap between germline ends came to 9 bases. CDR3 loop: CASSDGQNYGYTF. CDR3 nucleotide sequence: TGCGCCAGCAGCGATGGACAGAACTATGGCTACACCTTC.

CDR3 protein: CASRVTPDSRKLFF. CDR3 DNA sequence: TGTGCCAGTAGAGTAACTCCCGACAGCCGAAAACTGTTTTTT. V usage is TRBV19 and J usage is TRBJ1-4; a possible D gene is TRBD1 (5 bases). Looked up from germline, CDR1 is LNHDA and CDR2 is SQIVND (reference sequence). V shed 6 bases and J shed 10 bases, with 18 bases lying between them. There are 14 residues in the CDR3. Filled out from reference TRBV19 and TRBJ1-4, the complete variable domain reads DGGITQSPKYLFRKEGQNVTLSCEQNLNHDAMYWYRQDPGQGLRLIYYSQIVNDFQKGDIAEGYSVSREKKESFPLTVTSAQKNPTAFYLCASRVTPDSRKLFFGSGTQLSVL.

The V gene is TRBV4-3, the J gene TRBJ1-6; 10 positions match TRBD1. This CDR3 contains 16 residues. Germline trimming cut 1 base from V and 7 bases from J; bases unmatched to any gene: 4. Germline CDR1 and CDR2: LGHNA and YSLEER. CDR3 sequence (DNA): TGCGCCAGCAGCCAAGGAGCGGGACAGGGGAATTCACCCCTCCACTTT. It codes for CASSQGAGQGNSPLHF.

CDR3 in amino acids: CASSSIWGGAYSNQPQHF. CDR3 in DNA: TGTGCCAGCAGTTCAATATGGGGGGGGGCTTATAGCAATCAGCCCCAGCATTTT. V usage is TRBV27 and J usage is TRBJ1-5; weak D call: TRBD1 (6 bases). CDR1 is MNHEY and CDR2 is SMNVEV in the germline V gene (reference sequence). There are 18 residues in the CDR3. With 4 bases removed from V and 0 bases from J, the gap between germline ends came to 19 bases.

This sequence joins TRBV30 and TRBJ1-2, with D unclear. Looked up from germline, CDR1 is GTSNPN and CDR2 is SVGIG (reference sequence). Trimming stripped 0 bases from V and 0 bases from J, with 8 bases between. This CDR3 contains 14 residues. This CDR3 is CAWSVGRANYGYTF. CDR3 DNA: TGTGCCTGGAGTGTAGGGCGGGCTAACTATGGCTACACCTTC.

Only one count was recorded for this clone. The chain is built from TRBV5-6 and TRBJ1-1, with no clear D. Between the trimmed V and J ends, which lost 3 bases and 0 bases, there was a span of 15 bases. Germline CDR1 is SGHDT and CDR2 is YYEEEE. The CDR3 has 16 residues. The CDR3 loop reads CASSSAGRLMNTEAFF. The CDR3 DNA reads TGTGCCAGCAGCTCGGCGGGCAGACTCATGAACACTGAAGCTTTCTTT. Full variable domain (remainder filled in from reference TRBV5-6 and TRBJ1-1): DAGVTQSPTHLIKTRGQQVTLRCSPKSGHDTVSWYQQALGQGPQFIFQYYEEEERQRGNFPDRFSGHQFPNYSSELNVNALLLGDSALYLCASSSAGRLMNTEAFFGQGTRLTVV.

This rearrangement joins TRBV4-3 to TRBJ2-2, with D perhaps TRBD2 (6 bases). Germline CDR1 is LGHNA and CDR2 is YSLEER. The CDR3 is 17 residues long. The V gene lost 0 bases and the J gene lost 5 bases, with 16 bases spanning the gap. For the CDR3, the DNA is TGCGCCAGCAGCCAAGATATTGCGGGGAGGAAAACCGGGGAGCTGTTTTTT. Translating it yields CASSQDIAGRKTGELFF.

The chain links TRBV15 to TRBJ2-7, with 7 bases fitting TRBD2. V gave up 2 bases and J gave up 4 bases; unmatched junction bases: 8. The CDR3 consists of 15 residues. Germline values: CDR1 LNHNV, CDR2 YYDKDF (reference sequence). The CDR3 region has the DNA TGTGCCACCAGCAGAACACTAGGGAGGGGTTACGAGCAGTACTTC. It codes for CATSRTLGRGYEQYF.

The chain is built from TRBV9 and TRBJ2-3; D not resolved. V was pared by 4 bases and J by 3 bases, with 18 bases between. The V gene's germline CDR1 is SGDLS and CDR2 YYNGEE. The CDR3 runs to 16 residues. The CDR3: CASSQPVGLSTDTQYF. CDR3 sequence (DNA): TGTGCCAGCAGCCAACCCGTGGGCCTAAGTACAGATACGCAGTATTTT.

This clone has a single count. The gene calls are TRBV19 and TRBJ1-2; D is uncertain. This CDR3 has 14 residues. The V end was cut by 5 bases, the J end by 3 bases, with 13 bases between. The germline CDR1 and CDR2 sequences are LNHDA and SQIVND (reference sequence). The CDR3 spells CASSATGNHYGYTF. In nucleotides, the CDR3 is TGTGCCAGTAGTGCAACGGGGAACCACTATGGCTACACCTTC.

This rearrangement joins TRBV19 to TRBJ2-1, with D tentatively TRBD2 (5 bases). The V and J ends lost 3 bases and 4 bases respectively, with 16 bases between them. CDR3 size: 16 residues. CDR1 is LNHDA, CDR2 SQIVND, per germline (reference sequence). The CDR3 sequence: CASSIARGSGYNEQFF. CDR3 DNA sequence: TGTGCCAGTAGTATCGCCCGGGGAAGCGGATACAATGAGCAGTTCTTC.